This is a list of T cell receptor beta chains from one sample in a study of shared clonotypes between healthy human individuals. Profiling relied on immunoSEQ multiplex PCR, and the TCRdb table lists in-frame clones only, not all of them. The data contain fewer than 1.4 million clones, approximately 78% of them singletons. Sequences were obtained from memory CD4+ T cells from PBMCs. The receptors originated from a man in his late teens or twenties in good health. Some clones in this sample may be carry-over from other donors' samples. CDR3s include the opening cysteine and the closing phenylalanine or tryptophan. A D gene is named only where the DNA matches it firmly. The size field is filled for only some rows; it gives once, few, many or a size class.

d_call,clone_size,v_call,j_call,cdr3_nt,cdr3_aa
.,.,TRBV5-1,TRBJ1-2,TGCGCCAGCAGCTTTTCGAAAGGGGCCGCGAACTATGGCTACACCTTC,CASSFSKGAANYGYTF
.,once,TRBV6-5,TRBJ2-3,TGTGCCAGCAGTTACAGAGGCAGGGCGGCTCATACGCAGTATTTT,CASSYRGRAAHTQYF
.,few,TRBV7-9,TRBJ1-2,TGTGCCAGCAGCTTAGGACATTTTTTTGGCTACACCTTC,CASSLGHFFGYTF
TRBD1,.,TRBV5-4,TRBJ1-2,TGTGCCAGCAGCTTACAGGGGGCTTATGGCTACACCTTC,CASSLQGAYGYTF
.,.,TRBV7-6,TRBJ1-3,TGTGCCAGCAGCTTAAGCCGTAGCTCTGGAAACACCATATATTTT,CASSLSRSSGNTIYF
.,.,TRBV10-3,TRBJ1-5,TGTGCCATCAGTGAGATGCACGGACAGCCCCAGCATTTT,CAISEMHGQPQHF
.,.,TRBV28,TRBJ2-7,TGTGCCAGCAGTTTTGAAAGTTGGAGGCGGAACTACGAGCAGTACTTC,CASSFESWRRNYEQYF
.,.,TRBV5-1,TRBJ2-7,TGCGCCAGCAGCTTGTCGCCCTCGAGCCCCTACGAGCAGTACTTC,CASSLSPSSPYEQYF
.,once,TRBV7-2,TRBJ1-1,TGTGCCAGCGGATGGGGTAACCTGAACACTGAAGCTTTCTTT,CASGWGNLNTEAFF
TRBD2,few,TRBV14,TRBJ2-7,TGTGCCAGCAGCCAAAAGTCTCCGGGACTAGTTTTCTACGAGCAGTACTTC,CASSQKSPGLVFYEQYF
.,.,TRBV27,TRBJ1-1,TGTGCCAGCTCCAATGGGTGGGGAAAAATGGGGGACACTGAAGCTTTCTTT,CASSNGWGKMGDTEAFF
TRBD2,.,TRBV18,TRBJ2-5,TGTGCCAGCTCACCACCGGGGGGGAGACAAGAGACCCAGTACTTC,CASSPPGGRQETQYF
TRBD1,.,TRBV7-8,TRBJ1-2,TGTGCCAGCAGCCCCGTGACAGGGATGTATGGCTACACCTTC,CASSPVTGMYGYTF
.,.,TRBV7-6,TRBJ1-3,TGTGCCAGCAGCTTACGTCCCGGGGCTGGAAACACCATATATTTT,CASSLRPGAGNTIYF
TRBD2,.,TRBV5-1,TRBJ2-1,TGCGCCAGCAGCTTGGGACTAGCAGAATACAATGAGCAGTTCTTC,CASSLGLAEYNEQFF